This T cell receptor (beta chain) was sequenced in a study of post-analysis software for immune sequencing data (dated by TCRdb to about 2015). Concerning the study at large: Recorded disease courses included relapsing-remitting, secondary progressive and progressive-relapsing multiple sclerosis, with some patients lacking subtype annotation. A subset of samples was prepared in parallel using single-end sample barcoding, then pooled and co-amplified after Illumina adapter ligation. Patient repertoires were compared against around twelve previously published healthy control repertoires from donors aged 6 to 25 years.

The CDR3 holds 16 amino acids from the cysteine to the phenylalanine. Of the read, only the CDR3 DNA is kept; its 48 bases are in frame from base 1. The investigation overall reported the following: Significantly lower normalized Chao1 diversity was found in multiple sclerosis patients than in controls, suggesting substantial peripheral T-cell clonal expansion. Patients showed significantly higher frequencies than controls for about 5 TRBV segments, among them TRBV5-6, TRBV5-1 and TRBV20-1. Direct clustering with F measure showed strong co-clustering of samples prepared in the same batch, prompting a batch-effect correction. The control group was slightly older than the multiple sclerosis patient group.

Libraries were made using PCR. The sequencer listed for this sample is Illumina HiSeq 2500. To reduce PCR and sequencing biases, unique molecular identifiers were built into the TCR beta cDNA libraries. Some 500,000 cDNA molecules were obtained per 1 to 10 million input T cells, so each molecule approximated one T cell. The same protocol used for the earlier healthy control dataset was applied to prepare and sequence the patient libraries. Samples belonging to the same batch were prepared together, multiplexed and sequenced on a shared HiSeq lane. Per the source publication's procedure: MIGEC handled the raw barcoded reads, throwing out single-read molecular identifier groups before consensus assembly and CDR3 extraction. VDJtools was used for post-analysis of the clonotype tables, and diversity was normalized by down-sampling every dataset to the size of the smallest sample. To correct batch-related cross-sample contamination, repertoire overlap clustering matched CDR3 amino acid sequences but not nucleotide sequences. TCRdb trimmed public reads at Q25 via fastp, called clones via MiXCR and kept in-frame beta chains. Records with the same CDR3 protein are collapsed into one entry carrying the most frequent genes and DNA. The V and J calls come from TCRdb's annotation, not from the publication. The sample includes 170,000 or so distinct CDR3 sequences, with approximately 28% observed a single time. The top ten constitute over 1.2% of the sample.

Turning to this clonotype: Its antigen is not yet known. No much larger clone exists at a distance of one base, and base qualities are not known.

TCR beta repertoires were profiled from peripheral blood of roughly 13 young patients with multiple sclerosis to demonstrate the VDJtools post-analysis software. Multiple sclerosis patients were children and adolescents aged roughly 6 to 17 years. This sequence was found in a girl aged 10 to 17 with multiple sclerosis. The chain is encoded by TRBV12-3 or TRBV12-4 joined to TRBJ2-4; 12 junctional bases match TRBD1. The end of the DNA aligns better with TRBJ2-7, so the J call may be wrong. The sample taken for sequencing was blood. The CDR3: CASSVWGQGASYEQYF. The DNA sequence is as follows: TGTGCCAGCAGTGTATGGGGACAGGGGGCATCTTACGAGCAGTACTTC.